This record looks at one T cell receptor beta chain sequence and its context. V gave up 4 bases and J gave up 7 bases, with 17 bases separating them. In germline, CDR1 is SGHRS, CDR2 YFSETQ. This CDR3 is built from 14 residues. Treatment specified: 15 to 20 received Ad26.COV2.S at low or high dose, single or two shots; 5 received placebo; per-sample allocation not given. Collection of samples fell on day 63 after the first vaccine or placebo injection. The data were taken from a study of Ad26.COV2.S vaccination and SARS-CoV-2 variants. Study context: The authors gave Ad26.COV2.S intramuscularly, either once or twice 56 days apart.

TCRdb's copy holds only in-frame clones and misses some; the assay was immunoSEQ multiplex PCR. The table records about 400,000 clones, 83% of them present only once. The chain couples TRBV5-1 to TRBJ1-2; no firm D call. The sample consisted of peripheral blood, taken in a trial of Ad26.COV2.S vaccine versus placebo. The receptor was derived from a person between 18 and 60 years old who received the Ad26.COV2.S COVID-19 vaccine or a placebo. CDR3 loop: CASSADWFLFGYTF. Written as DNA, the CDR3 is TGCGCCAGCAGCGCGGACTGGTTCCTTTTTGGCTACACCTTC.